The 9 T cell receptor beta chains below come from one sample, sequenced in a study of CD8+ T cells in alopecia areata. Sequencing relied on a cDNA template that was reverse transcribed from extracted RNA. Using immunoSEQ multiplex PCR, the repertoire was profiled, and TCRdb retains in-frame clones only, with some absent. The repertoire has about 12,000 clones, 61% of them found once; the top ten carry approximately 14%. Lesional scalp punch biopsies and peripheral blood were collected from alopecia areata patients. Sequenced material: skin. Receptors were obtained from a human donor with alopecia areata.

This clone was seen a handful of times. This sequence joins TRBV7-2 and TRBJ2-3, with 8 bases identical to TRBD1. V gave up 8 bases and J gave up 4 bases; unmatched junction bases: 5. This CDR3 is built from 13 residues. Per the germline V gene, CDR1 is SGHTA and CDR2 is FQGNSA. The CDR3 sequence is CASGGQGSDTQYF. CDR3 coding DNA: TGTGCCAGCGGCGGACAGGGCTCAGATACGCAGTATTTT.

The rearrangement uses TRBV5-1 and TRBJ1-1; 8 bases align to TRBD1. J gave up 4 bases and V 2 bases, and 4 bases lay outside the gene matches. This CDR3 comprises 14 residues. CDR1 is SGHRS and CDR2 is YFSETQ in the germline V gene. The CDR3 region has the DNA TGCGCCAGCAGCTTTCAGGGGGCGGTCACTGAAGCTTTCTTT. It translates to CASSFQGAVTEAFF.

Relative to its sample, this clone is medium-sized. J is TRBJ2-3 and V is TRBV7-2; D uncertain. Germline V lookup: CDR1 SGHTA, CDR2 FQGNSA. This CDR3 spans 14 amino acids. With 1 base removed from V and 4 bases from J, the gap between germline ends came to 9 bases. The CDR3 reads CASSLGPFPDTQYF. CDR3 DNA: TGTGCCAGCAGCTTAGGCCCGTTTCCAGATACGCAGTATTTT.

The chain uses TRBV2 and TRBJ2-7; D ambiguous. The CDR3 extends over 13 amino acids. V was cut by 6 bases and J by 1 base, with 10 bases left in between. Looked up from germline, CDR1 is SNHLY and CDR2 is FYNNEI. Written as DNA, the CDR3 is TGTGCCAGCAGCCGGAACCCGTCCTACGAGCAGTACTTC. This translates into CASSRNPSYEQYF.

V and J are TRBV2 and TRBJ2-7; 8 bases are a match to TRBD2. Germline CDR1 and CDR2: SNHLY and FYNNEI. Trimming cost V 5 bases and J 2 bases; bases outside gene matches: 5. The CDR3 spans 14 residues. Here the CDR3 reads CASSLTSGTYEQYF. CDR3 bases: TGTGCCAGCAGTCTAACTAGCGGTACCTACGAGCAGTACTTC.

The chain employs TRBV5-1 and TRBJ2-7; 8 bases are shared with TRBD2. With V trimmed by 2 bases and J by 5 bases, 3 bases remained unmatched. Germline values: CDR1 SGHRS, CDR2 YFSETQ. This CDR3 comprises 13 residues. This CDR3 reads CASSFGGADEQYF. In DNA, the CDR3 is TGCGCCAGCAGCTTCGGGGGGGCCGACGAGCAGTACTTC.

This chain joins TRBV29-1 and TRBJ1-5; D possibly corresponds to TRBD1 (5 bases). With 1 base removed from V and 6 bases from J, the gap between germline ends came to 10 bases. The germline V gene encodes CDR1 SQVTM and CDR2 ANQGSEA. The CDR3 has 13 amino acids. DNA for the CDR3: TGCAGCGTTGAAGGGGGCGGCGGTCAGCCCCAGCATTTT. Amino acids: CSVEGGGGQPQHF.

The chain couples TRBV29-1 to TRBJ2-1; D not resolved. Germline CDR1 SQVTM, CDR2 ANQGSEA. The CDR3 has 16 residues. The V and J ends lost 6 bases and 3 bases respectively, with 21 bases between them. For the CDR3, the DNA is TGCAGCGTGCGACTCTGGAGCCTCTATTACTACAATGAGCAGTTCTTC. This codes for CSVRLWSLYYYNEQFF.

V is TRBV5-1 and J is TRBJ2-3; D perhaps matches TRBD1 (6 bases). CDR1 and CDR2 (germline): SGHRS, YFSETQ. CDR3 length: 12 amino acids. V gave up 0 bases and J gave up 13 bases, with 12 bases separating them. The CDR3 here is CASSLVGGEEYF. DNA of the CDR3: TGCGCCAGCAGCTTGGTAGGGGGAGAAGAGTATTTT.